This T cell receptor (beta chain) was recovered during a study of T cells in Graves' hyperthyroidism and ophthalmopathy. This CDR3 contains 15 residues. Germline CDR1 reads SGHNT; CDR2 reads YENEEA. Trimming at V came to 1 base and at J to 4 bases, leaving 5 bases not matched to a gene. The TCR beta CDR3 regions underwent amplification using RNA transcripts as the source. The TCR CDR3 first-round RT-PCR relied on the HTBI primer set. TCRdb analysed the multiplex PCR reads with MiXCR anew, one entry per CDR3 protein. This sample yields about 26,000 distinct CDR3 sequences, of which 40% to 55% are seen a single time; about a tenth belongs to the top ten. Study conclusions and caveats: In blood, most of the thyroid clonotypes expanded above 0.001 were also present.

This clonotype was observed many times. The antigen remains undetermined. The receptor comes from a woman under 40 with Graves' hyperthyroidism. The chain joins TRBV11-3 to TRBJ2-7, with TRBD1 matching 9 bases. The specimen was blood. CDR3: CASSLGGTGMYEQYF. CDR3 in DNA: TGTGCCAGCAGCTTAGGGGGGACAGGGATGTACGAGCAGTACTTC. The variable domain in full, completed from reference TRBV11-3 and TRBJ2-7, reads EAGVVQSPRYKIIEKKQPVAFWCNPISGHNTLYWYLQNLGQGPELLIRYENEEAVDDSQLPKDRFSAERLKGVDSTLKIQPAELGDSAVYLCASSLGGTGMYEQYFGPGTRLTVT.